Listed below are T cell receptor beta chains from one sample, sequenced in a study of cytomegalovirus exposure and HLA in healthy donors. TCRdb keeps only in-frame clones here, not all; method: immunoSEQ multiplex PCR. Here the sample spans approximately 92,000 clones, around 81% being singletons. Sequencing used PBMCs. The receptor set was obtained from a woman aged 70-85 years in good health and CMV-seropositive. CDR3s include the opening cysteine and the closing phenylalanine or tryptophan. Each record gives: V gene, J gene, clone size, D gene, CDR3 DNA, CDR3 protein. The D gene is left open where the match is weak. Only some rows state a clone size, as once, few, many or a class for expanded clones.

>TRBV6-1|TRBJ2-5|-|-
TGTGCCAGCAGTGCCAGGACTGGTGGTGAGGAGACCCAGTACTTC
CASSARTGGEETQYF
>TRBV7-3|TRBJ2-2|-|TRBD2
TGTGCCAGCAGCTTAACCCAGGCTAGCGGGACCGGGGAGCTGTTTTTT
CASSLTQASGTGELFF
>TRBV28|TRBJ1-2|-|TRBD1
TGTGCCAGCAGCCTAACAGGGGGGGACTATGGCTACACCTTC
CASSLTGGDYGYTF
>TRBV27|TRBJ2-2|-|TRBD1
TGTGCCAGCAAAGACAGGGCGGTGACCGGGGAGCTGTTTTTT
CASKDRAVTGELFF
>TRBV30|TRBJ2-7|-|TRBD1
TGTGCCTGGGGACAGGGGGGTTACGAGCAGTACTTC
CAWGQGGYEQYF
>TRBV6-6|TRBJ1-5|-|TRBD1
TGTGCCGGCCGTCCGGGACAGGAGATTTATCAGCCCCAGCATTTT
CAGRPGQEIYQPQHF
>TRBV2|TRBJ1-1|few|TRBD1
TGTGCCAGCAGGCGTACCGGGACAGGGGGCACTGAAGCTTTCTTT
CASRRTGTGGTEAFF
>TRBV15|TRBJ2-1|-|TRBD2
TGTGCCACCAGCGACCCTCGGCTAGCGGGTTACTACAATGAGCAGTTCTTC
CATSDPRLAGYYNEQFF
>TRBV7-3|TRBJ2-1|-|TRBD1
TGTGCCAGCAGCCTAACTTCCGGGACAGTTTACAATGAGCAGTTCTTC
CASSLTSGTVYNEQFF
>TRBV18|TRBJ2-5|-|-
TGTGCCAGCTCACCCCAGTCAGAGCGTAGGACCCAGTACTTC
CASSPQSERRTQYF
>TRBV6-7|TRBJ1-2|-|-
TGTGCCAGCAGTTACCCCCTAAAGCCTAACTATGGCTACACCTTC
CASSYPLKPNYGYTF
>TRBV7-9|TRBJ2-7|-|TRBD2
TGTGCCAGCAGCTTACGGCGGGAGGGGGTTTGGTACGAGCAGTACTTC
CASSLRREGVWYEQYF
>TRBV5-4|TRBJ2-5|-|-
TGTGCCAGCAGCCTGGGACAACAAGAGACCCAGTACTTC
CASSLGQQETQYF
>TRBV11-3|TRBJ1-1|-|-
TGTGCCAGCAGCTCGAGCGGGGGCTACAACACTGAAGCTTTCTTT
CASSSSGGYNTEAFF
>TRBV7-8|TRBJ2-7|-|TRBD2
TGTGCCAGCAGCTTAGAGTCCGGGACTAGCGGCTCCTACGAGCAGTACTTC
CASSLESGTSGSYEQYF
>TRBV5-4|TRBJ2-7|-|TRBD2
TGTGCCAGCAGCATTGGACTAGCGGGACGGGAGCAGTACTTC
CASSIGLAGREQYF
>TRBV4-2|TRBJ2-1|-|TRBD1
TGTGCCAGCAGCCAAGCCCCGGGACAGGGAGCTCGGAATGAGCAGTTCTTC
CASSQAPGQGARNEQFF
>TRBV4-3|TRBJ2-1|-|TRBD1
TGCGCCAGCAGCCCGGACAGGGTAACGAGTGAGCAGTTCTTC
CASSPDRVTSEQFF
>TRBV28|TRBJ1-1|-|TRBD1
TGTGCCAGCAGTCCTCCGGACAGGTGGTTCGTGGCTTTCTTT
CASSPPDRWFVAFF
>TRBV19|TRBJ1-4|-|TRBD1
TGTGCCAGTAGTCCGTCCGACAGGGTTTCAAATGAAAAACTGTTTTTT
CASSPSDRVSNEKLFF
>TRBV27|TRBJ1-1|-|-
TGTGCCAGCAGGGAACAGGGAAATGAAGCTTTCTTT
CASREQGNEAFF
>TRBV18|TRBJ2-5|-|TRBD1
TGTGCCAGCTCACCTATGCAGGGGGCGATTGAGACCCAGTACTTC
CASSPMQGAIETQYF
>TRBV6-6|TRBJ1-3|few|-
TGTGCCAGCAGGACGGGTGGAACTGGAAACACCATATATTTT
CASRTGGTGNTIYF
>TRBV20-1|TRBJ1-2|-|-
TGCAGTGCTACCTCAGGGTTTGGCTACACCTTC
CSATSGFGYTF
>TRBV5-4|TRBJ2-7|-|-
TGTGCCAGCAGCTCTCCGGGGGTCTCCTACGAGCAGTACTTC
CASSSPGVSYEQYF
>TRBV11-3|TRBJ2-7|-|-
TGTGCCAGCAGCTCCGGGACTCCCTACGAGCAGTACTTC
CASSSGTPYEQYF
>TRBV29-1|TRBJ2-3|-|-
TGCAGCGTTGGGCGGGGCACAGATACGCAGTATTTT
CSVGRGTDTQYF
>TRBV18|TRBJ1-4|-|TRBD1
TGTGCCAGCTCACGGGGAACCCTGACAGGGCGCGAGGAAAAACTGTTTTTT
CASSRGTLTGREEKLFF
>TRBV30|TRBJ1-2|-|-
TGTGCCTGGAGTGTCCTTCACAGCTATGGCTACACCTTC
CAWSVLHSYGYTF
>TRBV2|TRBJ2-5|-|TRBD1
TGTGCCAGGTGCGGACCGGTGCCACCACAGGGGGAGTACTTC
CARCGPVPPQGEYF
>TRBV6-1|TRBJ2-1|-|TRBD2
TGTGCCAGCAGTGGGACTAGCGGGAGGATCGATGAGCAGTTCTTC
CASSGTSGRIDEQFF
>TRBV2|TRBJ2-1|-|-
TGTGCCAGCAATCCGGGACTTTCCTCCTACAATGAGCAGTTCTTC
CASNPGLSSYNEQFF
>TRBV30|TRBJ2-5|-|-
TGTGCCTGGAGTCGGGGGGCGGGGCAAGAGACCCAGTACTTC
CAWSRGAGQETQYF
>TRBV2|TRBJ1-1|-|TRBD1
TGTGCCAGCAGCCGGACAGGGAGCACTGAAGCTTTCTTT
CASSRTGSTEAFF
>TRBV19|TRBJ2-2|few|-
TGTGCCAGTAGTATAGATAACACTAGGTTTAGTTCCAGGGAGCTGTTTTTT
CASSIDNTRFSSRELFF
>TRBV2|TRBJ2-7|-|TRBD1
TGTGCCAGCAGGATGGACAGGAACTCCTACGAGCAGTACTTC
CASRMDRNSYEQYF
>TRBV7-3|TRBJ2-2|-|-
TGTGCCAGCAGCCCTACACTAACCGGGGAGCTGTTTTTT
CASSPTLTGELFF
>TRBV5-5|TRBJ2-7|few|-
TGTGCCAGCAGCCCCCGGCTAGCTGATACACTCTACGAGCAGTACTTC
CASSPRLADTLYEQYF
>TRBV18|TRBJ2-2|-|TRBD2
TGTGCCAGCTCACCCTGGCTAGCGGGAGCCGGGGAGCTGTTTTTT
CASSPWLAGAGELFF
>TRBV28|TRBJ2-7|-|TRBD1
TGTGCCAGCAGTTTTGGGACAGGGTTATACGAGCAGTACTTC
CASSFGTGLYEQYF
>TRBV7-2|TRBJ1-3|few|TRBD1
TGTGCCAGCAGCTTCAGGACAGGGGAAGGAAACACCATATATTTT
CASSFRTGEGNTIYF